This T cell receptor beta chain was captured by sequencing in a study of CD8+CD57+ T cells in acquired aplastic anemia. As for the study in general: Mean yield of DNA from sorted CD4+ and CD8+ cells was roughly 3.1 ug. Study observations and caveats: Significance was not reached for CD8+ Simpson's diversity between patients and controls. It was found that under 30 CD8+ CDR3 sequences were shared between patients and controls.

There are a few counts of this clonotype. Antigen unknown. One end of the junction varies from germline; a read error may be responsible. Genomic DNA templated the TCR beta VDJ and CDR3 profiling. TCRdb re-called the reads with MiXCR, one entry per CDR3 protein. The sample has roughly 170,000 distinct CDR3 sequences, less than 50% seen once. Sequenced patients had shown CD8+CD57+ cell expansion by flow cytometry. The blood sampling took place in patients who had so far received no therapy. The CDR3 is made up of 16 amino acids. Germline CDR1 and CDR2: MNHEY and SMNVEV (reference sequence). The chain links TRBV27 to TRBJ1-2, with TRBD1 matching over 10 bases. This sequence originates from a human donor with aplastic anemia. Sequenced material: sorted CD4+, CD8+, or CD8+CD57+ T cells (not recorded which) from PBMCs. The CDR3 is CASSLSTTGTGDGYTF. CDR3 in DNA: TGTGCCAGCAGCTTATCGACCACCGGGACAGGGGATGGCTACACCTTC.